The clone carrying this T cell receptor (beta chain) was seen only a few times. Its target is unknown. The data derive from a study of CD8 T cells in ankylosing spondylitis. General observations from the study: The study identified a TCR beta motif of several highly homologous variants that appeared characteristic of ankylosing spondylitis blood. Some of these motif variants have turned up before, in reports on reactive arthritis synovial fluid and blood.

Libraries of TCR beta came from quantitative 5'-RACE with molecular barcodes. TCRdb recomputed calls from the 5' RACE reads with MiXCR, one row per CDR3 protein. In the table there are about 540,000 distinct CDR3 sequences, more than 9.5% of which are singletons. The germline CDR1 and CDR2 sequences are ENHRY and SYGVKD. This CDR3 region has 14 residues. Unmatched junction bases numbered 6, after V lost 8 bases and J lost 2 bases. What was sequenced was blood, either unsorted or a sorted T cell fraction (not recorded which). The chain employs TRBV10-3 and TRBJ2-3, with 8 bases lining up with TRBD2. This clonotype was obtained from a male donor with ankylosing spondylitis. The CDR3 is CAIALAADTDTQYF. CDR3 DNA: TGTGCCATCGCACTAGCGGCAGACACAGATACGCAGTATTTT.